A selection of T cell receptor beta chains follows, all from one sample in a study of T-cell memory formation after mild COVID-19. MiXCR was run by TCRdb on the 5' RACE reads, yielding one entry per CDR3 protein. Found here are roughly 300,000 distinct CDR3 sequences, around 8% of them singletons; the top ten hold 22%. The sequenced sample consisted of PBMCs or a T cell subset sorted from them (not recorded which). These receptors all stem from a man in his late teens or twenties who had mild COVID-19 (a few samples of this study predate the infection). Cell type and time point are not known. Each CDR3 is given with its conserved first and last residue. D genes are given only for firm matches. Clone size appears in some rows only: once, few, many, or a class for an expanded clone.

D gene: TRBD1; V gene: TRBV12-3/TRBV12-4; J gene: TRBJ2-7; clone size: many; CDR3 protein: CASSFDRDRVYEQYF; CDR3 DNA: TGTGCCAGCAGTTTTGACCGGGACAGAGTTTACGAGCAGTACTTC
D gene: .; V gene: TRBV20-1; J gene: TRBJ1-5; clone size: few; CDR3 protein: CSASQGLGNQPQHF; CDR3 DNA: TGCAGTGCTTCACAGGGTTTAGGCAATCAGCCCCAGCATTTT
D gene: .; V gene: TRBV7-6; J gene: TRBJ2-3; clone size: .; CDR3 protein: CASAGGRGRTDTQYF; CDR3 DNA: TGTGCCAGCGCTGGGGGGCGGGGGCGCACAGATACGCAGTATTTT
D gene: .; V gene: TRBV4-1; J gene: TRBJ1-1; clone size: .; CDR3 protein: CASRHTIQRGDEAFF; CDR3 DNA: TGCGCCAGCAGACACACAATACAGCGCGGGGATGAAGCTTTCTTT
D gene: .; V gene: TRBV6-2/TRBV6-3; J gene: TRBJ2-7; clone size: few; CDR3 protein: CASSIASYEQYF; CDR3 DNA: TGTGCCAGCAGTATTGCCTCCTACGAGCAGTACTTC
D gene: .; V gene: TRBV7-2; J gene: TRBJ1-2; clone size: .; CDR3 protein: CASSPLGGSSYTF; CDR3 DNA: TGTGCCAGCAGCCCCCTCGGGGGCTCCAGTTACACCTTC
D gene: .; V gene: TRBV5-4; J gene: TRBJ2-1; clone size: few; CDR3 protein: CASSPGIGSYNEQFF; CDR3 DNA: TGTGCCAGCAGCCCCGGGATAGGGTCCTACAATGAGCAGTTCTTC
D gene: .; V gene: TRBV7-9; J gene: TRBJ1-1; clone size: .; CDR3 protein: CASTSAQADTEAFF; CDR3 DNA: TGTGCCAGCACCTCTGCACAGGCGGACACTGAAGCTTTCTTT
D gene: TRBD1; V gene: TRBV6-6; J gene: TRBJ1-6; clone size: .; CDR3 protein: CASSLPLTGVTYNSPLHF; CDR3 DNA: TGTGCCAGCAGTCTCCCCCTAACAGGGGTCACCTATAATTCACCCCTCCACTTT
D gene: .; V gene: TRBV20-1; J gene: TRBJ2-2; clone size: .; CDR3 protein: CSAGRARAEEELFF; CDR3 DNA: TGCAGTGCGGGGCGGGCCAGGGCGGAGGAGGAGCTGTTTTTT
D gene: .; V gene: TRBV6-4; J gene: TRBJ2-3; clone size: many; CDR3 protein: CASSALGGATDTQYF; CDR3 DNA: TGTGCCAGCAGTGCACTTGGGGGGGCCACAGATACGCAGTATTTT
D gene: .; V gene: TRBV18; J gene: TRBJ2-7; clone size: few; CDR3 protein: CASSREDTTYEQYF; CDR3 DNA: TGTGCCAGCTCACGGGAAGACACTACCTACGAGCAGTACTTC
D gene: .; V gene: TRBV6-2/TRBV6-3; J gene: TRBJ2-7; clone size: few; CDR3 protein: CASSPRQTLYEQYF; CDR3 DNA: TGTGCCAGCAGCCCTCGACAGACCCTCTACGAGCAGTACTTC
D gene: .; V gene: TRBV19; J gene: TRBJ1-6; clone size: few; CDR3 protein: CASREGGYNSPLHF; CDR3 DNA: TGTGCCAGTAGGGAGGGTGGTTATAATTCACCCCTCCACTTT
D gene: .; V gene: TRBV5-1; J gene: TRBJ2-7; clone size: many; CDR3 protein: CASSFNPYEQYF; CDR3 DNA: TGCGCCAGCAGCTTCAACCCATACGAGCAGTACTTC
D gene: .; V gene: TRBV2; J gene: TRBJ1-1; clone size: .; CDR3 protein: CASGLDGVNTEAFF; CDR3 DNA: TGTGCCAGCGGTCTGGATGGGGTGAACACTGAAGCTTTCTTT
D gene: .; V gene: TRBV9; J gene: TRBJ1-1; clone size: few; CDR3 protein: CASSASGSEAFF; CDR3 DNA: TGTGCCAGCAGCGCGTCGGGCTCTGAAGCTTTCTTT
D gene: .; V gene: TRBV28; J gene: TRBJ2-1; clone size: .; CDR3 protein: CASSSPGARSEQFF; CDR3 DNA: TGTGCCAGCAGTTCCCCAGGGGCGCGGAGTGAGCAGTTCTTC
D gene: TRBD1; V gene: TRBV7-3; J gene: TRBJ1-1; clone size: .; CDR3 protein: CASSLHPGTGIMNTEAFF; CDR3 DNA: TGTGCCAGCAGCTTACATCCAGGGACAGGGATCATGAACACTGAAGCTTTCTTT
D gene: TRBD1; V gene: TRBV4-3; J gene: TRBJ1-2; clone size: many; CDR3 protein: CASSQDRDRAYGYTF; CDR3 DNA: TGCGCCAGCAGCCAAGATCGGGACAGGGCCTATGGCTACACCTTC
D gene: .; V gene: TRBV7-9; J gene: TRBJ1-3; clone size: .; CDR3 protein: CASSLAPTVGTSKRNTIYF; CDR3 DNA: TGTGCCAGCAGCTTAGCCCCCACCGTCGGGACATCCAAGCGAAACACCATATATTTT
D gene: .; V gene: TRBV21-1; J gene: TRBJ1-2; clone size: .; CDR3 protein: CASSKRGNYGYTF; CDR3 DNA: TGTGCCAGCAGCAAAAGAGGGAACTATGGCTACACCTTC
D gene: TRBD1; V gene: TRBV28; J gene: TRBJ2-5; clone size: .; CDR3 protein: CASSNGQAQETQYF; CDR3 DNA: TGTGCCAGCAGCAATGGACAGGCGCAGGAGACCCAGTACTTC
D gene: .; V gene: TRBV12-3/TRBV12-4; J gene: TRBJ2-7; clone size: many; CDR3 protein: CASRVSSKYEQYF; CDR3 DNA: TGTGCCAGCAGAGTTTCATCAAAATACGAGCAGTACTTC
D gene: .; V gene: TRBV7-2; J gene: TRBJ2-6; clone size: .; CDR3 protein: CASRERRGLSGANVLTF; CDR3 DNA: TGTGCCAGCCGAGAACGGCGGGGGCTCTCTGGGGCCAACGTCCTGACTTTC
D gene: .; V gene: TRBV25-1; J gene: TRBJ1-5; clone size: few; CDR3 protein: CASSVDEVTSGPQHF; CDR3 DNA: TGTGCCAGCAGTGTAGATGAGGTTACTTCAGGGCCCCAGCATTTT
D gene: .; V gene: TRBV4-3; J gene: TRBJ2-7; clone size: few; CDR3 protein: CASSPYPPGVGSYEQYF; CDR3 DNA: TGCGCCAGCAGCCCGTACCCCCCGGGGGTCGGGTCCTACGAGCAGTACTTC
D gene: .; V gene: TRBV20-1; J gene: TRBJ1-1; clone size: many; CDR3 protein: CSARGRPEAFF; CDR3 DNA: TGCAGTGCTAGGGGGCGGCCTGAAGCTTTCTTT
D gene: TRBD2; V gene: TRBV10-1; J gene: TRBJ2-1; clone size: many; CDR3 protein: CASSPLGLAGGPNEQFF; CDR3 DNA: TGCGCCAGCAGCCCCCTTGGACTAGCGGGGGGGCCGAATGAGCAGTTCTTC
D gene: .; V gene: TRBV5-1; J gene: TRBJ2-3; clone size: few; CDR3 protein: CASSLRTEMWGTADTQYF; CDR3 DNA: TGCGCCAGCAGCCTCCGGACAGAGATGTGGGGAACCGCAGATACGCAGTATTTT
D gene: .; V gene: TRBV16; J gene: TRBJ2-7; clone size: .; CDR3 protein: CASSQSTGEQYF; CDR3 DNA: TGTGCCAGCAGCCAATCTACGGGAGAGCAGTACTTC
D gene: .; V gene: TRBV6-4; J gene: TRBJ2-6; clone size: many; CDR3 protein: CASSDNSGANVLTF; CDR3 DNA: TGTGCCAGCAGTGACAACTCTGGGGCCAACGTCCTGACTTTC
D gene: TRBD1; V gene: TRBV6-6; J gene: TRBJ1-1; clone size: many; CDR3 protein: CASSSPHTGDAFF; CDR3 DNA: TGTGCCAGCAGTTCACCCCATACAGGGGACGCTTTCTTT
D gene: .; V gene: TRBV10-3; J gene: TRBJ1-1; clone size: .; CDR3 protein: CATREAPGAGTEAFF; CDR3 DNA: TGTGCCACGCGCGAGGCCCCGGGGGCTGGAACTGAAGCTTTCTTT
D gene: TRBD1; V gene: TRBV12-3/TRBV12-4; J gene: TRBJ1-2; clone size: .; CDR3 protein: CASSPDRGGPYGYTF; CDR3 DNA: TGTGCCAGCAGTCCGGACAGGGGCGGGCCCTATGGCTACACCTTC
D gene: TRBD1; V gene: TRBV27; J gene: TRBJ2-3; clone size: many; CDR3 protein: CASSFWDRGPDTQYF; CDR3 DNA: TGTGCCAGCAGTTTTTGGGACAGGGGGCCCGATACGCAGTATTTT
D gene: .; V gene: TRBV18; J gene: TRBJ1-2; clone size: .; CDR3 protein: CASSSSHGANYGYTF; CDR3 DNA: TGTGCCAGCTCATCCTCACACGGGGCTAACTATGGCTACACCTTC
D gene: .; V gene: TRBV6-5; J gene: TRBJ1-6; clone size: .; CDR3 protein: CASSYMDPGGNNSPLHF; CDR3 DNA: TGTGCCAGCAGTTACATGGACCCGGGCGGCAATAATTCACCCCTCCACTTT
D gene: .; V gene: TRBV7-2; J gene: TRBJ1-5; clone size: few; CDR3 protein: CASSLGALYSNQPQHF; CDR3 DNA: TGTGCCAGCAGCTTAGGGGCACTTTATAGCAATCAGCCCCAGCATTTT
D gene: .; V gene: TRBV5-1; J gene: TRBJ2-3; clone size: .; CDR3 protein: CASSPSPGINTDTQYF; CDR3 DNA: TGCGCCAGCAGCCCAAGCCCGGGGATAAACACAGATACGCAGTATTTT
D gene: TRBD2; V gene: TRBV7-8; J gene: TRBJ2-3; clone size: few; CDR3 protein: CASSAGLAGGTDTQYF; CDR3 DNA: TGTGCCAGCAGCGCCGGACTAGCGGGGGGCACAGATACGCAGTATTTT
D gene: .; V gene: TRBV7-9; J gene: TRBJ2-5; clone size: few; CDR3 protein: CASSSPRHGHAGRYQETQYF; CDR3 DNA: TGTGCCAGCAGCTCTCCACGCCACGGCCATGCGGGACGGTACCAAGAGACCCAGTACTTC
D gene: TRBD1; V gene: TRBV11-3; J gene: TRBJ2-1; clone size: .; CDR3 protein: CASSLDQSGTGSYNEQFF; CDR3 DNA: TGTGCCAGCAGCTTAGATCAATCGGGGACAGGCTCCTACAATGAGCAGTTCTTC
D gene: .; V gene: TRBV12-3/TRBV12-4; J gene: TRBJ1-1; clone size: .; CDR3 protein: CASTKRENTEAFF; CDR3 DNA: TGTGCCAGCACCAAAAGAGAGAACACTGAAGCTTTCTTT
D gene: TRBD1; V gene: TRBV11-2; J gene: TRBJ1-2; clone size: many; CDR3 protein: CASSGQGSIRYGYTF; CDR3 DNA: TGTGCCAGCAGCGGACAGGGATCGATTCGCTATGGCTACACCTTC
D gene: .; V gene: TRBV6-5; J gene: TRBJ1-1; clone size: few; CDR3 protein: CASSWLGGNTEAFF; CDR3 DNA: TGTGCCAGCAGTTGGTTAGGCGGGAACACTGAAGCTTTCTTT
D gene: TRBD2; V gene: TRBV10-3; J gene: TRBJ2-7; clone size: .; CDR3 protein: CAISESSGGGHEQYF; CDR3 DNA: TGTGCCATCAGTGAGTCTAGCGGGGGGGGCCACGAGCAGTACTTC
D gene: .; V gene: TRBV18; J gene: TRBJ2-3; clone size: .; CDR3 protein: CASSPQASTDTQYF; CDR3 DNA: TGTGCCAGCTCACCGCAAGCAAGCACAGATACGCAGTATTTT
D gene: TRBD2; V gene: TRBV29-1; J gene: TRBJ2-3; clone size: few; CDR3 protein: CSVEEWTSGGRATDTQYF; CDR3 DNA: TGCAGCGTTGAAGAATGGACTAGCGGGGGCCGGGCGACAGATACGCAGTATTTT
D gene: TRBD2; V gene: TRBV9; J gene: TRBJ2-5; clone size: few; CDR3 protein: CASSVVSGGSYETQYF; CDR3 DNA: TGTGCCAGCAGCGTAGTTAGCGGGGGATCTTATGAGACCCAGTACTTC
D gene: .; V gene: TRBV24-1; J gene: TRBJ2-1; clone size: many; CDR3 protein: CATRGSGDEQFF; CDR3 DNA: TGTGCCACCCGGGGGTCGGGGGATGAGCAGTTCTTC